The subject of this entry is one T cell receptor beta chain. The data originate from a study of blood T cell repertoires in COVID-19. Using immunoSEQ multiplex PCR, the repertoire was profiled, and TCRdb retains in-frame clones only, with some absent. This table holds tens of thousands of clones, approximately 86% found once. V lost 0 bases, J lost 0 bases, and 8 bases lay in between. Germline lookup yields CDR1 LGHNA and CDR2 YNFKEQ. The CDR3 is 15 amino acids. This chain connects TRBV4-2 to TRBJ2-5, with D unclear. The TCR originated in a woman aged 60 to 75 with acute or convalescent COVID-19. The sequenced sample consisted of peripheral blood. CDR3 amino acids: CASSQEKNYQETQYF. Here the CDR3 DNA reads TGTGCCAGCAGCCAAGAAAAGAACTACCAAGAGACCCAGTACTTC.